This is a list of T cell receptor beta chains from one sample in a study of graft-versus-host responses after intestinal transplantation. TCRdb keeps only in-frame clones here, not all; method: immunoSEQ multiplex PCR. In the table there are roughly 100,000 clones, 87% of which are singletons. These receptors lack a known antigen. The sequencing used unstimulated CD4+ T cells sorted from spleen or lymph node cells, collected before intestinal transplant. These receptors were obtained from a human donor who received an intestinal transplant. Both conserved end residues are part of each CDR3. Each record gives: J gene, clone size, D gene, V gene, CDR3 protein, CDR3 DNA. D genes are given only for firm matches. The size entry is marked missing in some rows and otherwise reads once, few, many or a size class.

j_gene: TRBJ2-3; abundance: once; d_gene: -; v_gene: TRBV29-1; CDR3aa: CSVAAVPGDTQYF; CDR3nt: TGCAGCGTTGCCGCGGTGCCGGGGGATACGCAGTATTTT
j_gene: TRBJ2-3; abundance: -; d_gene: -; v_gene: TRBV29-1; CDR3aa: CSVGADTQYF; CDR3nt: TGCAGCGTTGGGGCAGATACGCAGTATTTT
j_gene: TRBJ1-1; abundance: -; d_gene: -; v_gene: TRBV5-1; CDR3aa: CASSLWHPNTEAFF; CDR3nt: TGCGCCAGCAGCTTGTGGCACCCGAACACTGAAGCTTTCTTT
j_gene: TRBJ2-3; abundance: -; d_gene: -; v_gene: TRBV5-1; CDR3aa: CASHYDTPDTQYF; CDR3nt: TGCGCCAGCCACTACGACACCCCAGATACGCAGTATTTT
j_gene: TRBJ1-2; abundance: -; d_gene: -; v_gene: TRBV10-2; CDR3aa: CASSRVENFRYTF; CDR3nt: TGCGCCAGCAGTCGGGTGGAAAATTTCCGCTACACCTTC
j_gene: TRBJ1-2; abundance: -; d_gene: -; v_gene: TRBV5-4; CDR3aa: CASSQTQGHYGYTF; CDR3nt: TGTGCCAGCAGCCAAACCCAGGGACACTATGGCTACACCTTC
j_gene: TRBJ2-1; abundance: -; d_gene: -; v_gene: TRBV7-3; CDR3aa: CASSPLSDNEQFF; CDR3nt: TGTGCCAGCAGCCCTTTGTCCGACAATGAGCAGTTCTTC
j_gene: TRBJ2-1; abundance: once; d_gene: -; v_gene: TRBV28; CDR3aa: CASSPRGHISYNEQFF; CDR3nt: TGTGCCAGCAGTCCTCGTGGGCACATCTCCTACAATGAGCAGTTCTTC
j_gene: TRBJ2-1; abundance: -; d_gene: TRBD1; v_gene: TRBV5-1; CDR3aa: CASSFGQAEYNEQFF; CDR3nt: TGCGCCAGCAGCTTCGGACAGGCGGAATACAATGAGCAGTTCTTC
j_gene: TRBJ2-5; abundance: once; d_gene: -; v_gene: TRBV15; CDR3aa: CATSRVKGGETQYF; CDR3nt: TGTGCCACCAGCAGAGTCAAGGGCGGTGAGACCCAGTACTTC
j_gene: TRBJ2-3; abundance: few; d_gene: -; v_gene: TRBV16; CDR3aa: CASSQSRDTQYF; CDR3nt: TGTGCCAGCAGCCAATCGAGGGATACGCAGTATTTT